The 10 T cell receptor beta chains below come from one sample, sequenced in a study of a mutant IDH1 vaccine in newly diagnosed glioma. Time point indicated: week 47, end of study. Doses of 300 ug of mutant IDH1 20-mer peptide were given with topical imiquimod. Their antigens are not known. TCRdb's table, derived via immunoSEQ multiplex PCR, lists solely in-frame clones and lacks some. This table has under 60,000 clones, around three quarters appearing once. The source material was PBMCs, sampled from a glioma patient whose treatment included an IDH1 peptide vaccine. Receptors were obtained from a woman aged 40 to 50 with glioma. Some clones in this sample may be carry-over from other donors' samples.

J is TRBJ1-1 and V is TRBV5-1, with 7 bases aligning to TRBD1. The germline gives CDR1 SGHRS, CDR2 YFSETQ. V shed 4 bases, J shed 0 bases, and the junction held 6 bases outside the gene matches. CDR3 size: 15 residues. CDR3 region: CASSLGQRMNTEAFF. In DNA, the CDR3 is TGCGCCAGCAGCCTGGGACAGAGGATGAACACTGAAGCTTTCTTT.

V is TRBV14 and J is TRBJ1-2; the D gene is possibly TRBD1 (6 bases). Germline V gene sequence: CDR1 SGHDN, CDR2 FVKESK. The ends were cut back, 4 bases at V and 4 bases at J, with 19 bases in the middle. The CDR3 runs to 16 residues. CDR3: CASSLLGWGLSYGYTF. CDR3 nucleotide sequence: TGTGCCAGCAGCCTACTGGGCTGGGGGCTCTCCTATGGCTACACCTTC.

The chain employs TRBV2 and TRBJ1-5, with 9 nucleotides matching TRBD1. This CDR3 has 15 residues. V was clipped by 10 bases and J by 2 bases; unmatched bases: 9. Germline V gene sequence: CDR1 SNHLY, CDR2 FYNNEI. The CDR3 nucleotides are TGTGCCACCAGGACAGGGGTCGGTGGCAATCAGCCCCAGCATTTT. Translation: CATRTGVGGNQPQHF.

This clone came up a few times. For the CDR3, the DNA is TGTGCCAGCAGTCCCGCGGGACAGATCTATGGCTACACCTTC. It yields the protein CASSPAGQIYGYTF. The chain recombines TRBV27 with TRBJ1-2; 7 positions agree with TRBD1. The CDR3 has 14 amino acids. The germline V gene has CDR1 MNHEY and CDR2 SMNVEV (reference sequence). Unmatched junction bases numbered 7, after V lost 5 bases and J lost 4 bases.

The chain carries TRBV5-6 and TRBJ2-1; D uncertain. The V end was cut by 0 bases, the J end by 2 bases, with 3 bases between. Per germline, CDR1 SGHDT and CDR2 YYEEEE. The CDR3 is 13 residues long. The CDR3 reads CASSLATYNEQFF. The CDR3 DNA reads TGTGCCAGCAGCTTGGCCACCTACAATGAGCAGTTCTTC.

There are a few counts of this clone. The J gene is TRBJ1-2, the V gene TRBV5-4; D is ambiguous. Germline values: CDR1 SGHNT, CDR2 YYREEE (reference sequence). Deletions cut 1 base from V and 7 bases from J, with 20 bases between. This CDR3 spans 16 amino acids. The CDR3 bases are TGTGCCAGCAGCTTGCCCGGGCCCACACGGGTTTCTGGCTACACCTTC. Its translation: CASSLPGPTRVSGYTF.

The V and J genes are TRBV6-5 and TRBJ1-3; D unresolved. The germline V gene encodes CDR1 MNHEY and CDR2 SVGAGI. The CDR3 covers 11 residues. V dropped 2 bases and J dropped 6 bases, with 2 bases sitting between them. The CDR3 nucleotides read TGTGCCAGCAGTTACCTAAACACCATATATTTT. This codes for CASSYLNTIYF.

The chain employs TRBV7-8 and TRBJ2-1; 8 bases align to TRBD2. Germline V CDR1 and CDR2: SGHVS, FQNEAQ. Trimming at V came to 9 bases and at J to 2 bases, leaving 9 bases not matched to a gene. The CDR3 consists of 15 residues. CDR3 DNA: TGTGCCAGTAAAGGGCGAGCGGGGGCCTACAATGAGCAGTTCTTC. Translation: CASKGRAGAYNEQFF. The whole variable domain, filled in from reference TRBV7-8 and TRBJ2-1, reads GAGVSQSPRYKVAKRGQDVALRCDPISGHVSLFWYQQALGQGPEFLTYFQNEAQLDKSGLPSDRFFAERPEGSVSTLKIQRTQQEDSAVYLCASKGRAGAYNEQFFGPGTRLTVL.

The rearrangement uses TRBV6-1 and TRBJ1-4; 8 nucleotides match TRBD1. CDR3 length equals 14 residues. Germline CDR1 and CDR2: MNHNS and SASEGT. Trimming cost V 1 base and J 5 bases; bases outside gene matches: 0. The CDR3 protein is CASSEGTGNEKLFF. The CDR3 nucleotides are TGTGCCAGCAGTGAAGGGACAGGGAATGAAAAACTGTTTTTT.

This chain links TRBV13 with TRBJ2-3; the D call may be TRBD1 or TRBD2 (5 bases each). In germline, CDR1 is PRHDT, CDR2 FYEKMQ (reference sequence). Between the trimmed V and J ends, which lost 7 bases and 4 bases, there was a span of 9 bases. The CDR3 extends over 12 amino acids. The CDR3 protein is CASNQGPDTQYF. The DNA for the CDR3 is TGTGCCAGCAACCAGGGACCAGATACGCAGTATTTT.